The clone carrying this T cell receptor beta chain was detected only a few times. The sample belongs to a study of blood T cell repertoires in COVID-19. In the study overall: Samples representing acute and convalescent COVID-19 were sourced from the United States, Italy and Spain. T cells, B-cell-depleted T cells, or PBMCs supplied cDNA or gDNA.

Per the study methods: The authors estimated nucleated cell counts from reference gene primer amplification. Generated by immunoSEQ multiplex PCR, the TCRdb table keeps only in-frame clones and is missing some. V and J calls and clone size are those listed in that table; D and trimming were worked out from the DNA. The table records 400,000 to 550,000 clones, around 89% of them present only once. The CDR3 runs to 13 residues. Germline values: CDR1 MNHEY, CDR2 SMNVEV (reference sequence). V lost 6 bases and J lost 1; bases outside the gene matches: 1. This TCR derives from a woman in her 30s with acute or convalescent COVID-19. The chain uses TRBV27 and TRBJ1-1; 8 positions match TRBD1. The sequenced sample consisted of peripheral blood. The CDR3 DNA sequence: TGTGCCAGCAGCGGACAGGGGAACACTGAAGCTTTCTTT. This translates into CASSGQGNTEAFF.